This T cell receptor beta chain is from a study of Ad26.COV2.S vaccination and SARS-CoV-2 variants (dated by TCRdb to the early 2020s). Concerning the study at large: TCRbeta repertoire sequencing served as the tool for gauging how specific and how broad the SARS-CoV-2-reactive T cell receptors were following Ad26.COV2.S vaccination. The TCR-sequenced set comprised around 30 samples: some 19 Ad26.COV2.S vaccine recipients, 5 placebo recipients and 8 SARS-CoV-2 convalescent individuals.

Explained via the paper, the time point label denotes: individuals recovered from natural SARS-CoV-2 infection. On the study overall, not on this receptor specifically: After vaccination, substantial breadth of spike-specific CD8+ and CD4+ T cell responses was reported. Vaccine and placebo recipients had similar non-spike TCR breadth, a finding consistent with the vaccine containing only spike. Ad26.COV2.S recipients had higher spike-specific TCR breadth than placebo recipients (P = 0.0014). The authors noted that the TCR breadth and depth analyses may have underestimated total T cell responses.

With regard to this clone: Its antigen is currently not known. There are no base qualities to consult, and no much larger clone falls within one base.

The immunoSEQ Assay was used to sequence TCRbeta CDR3 regions. After extraction, genomic DNA underwent amplification by bias-controlled multiplex PCR, followed by high-throughput sequencing. The published analysis was carried out like this. To quantify the absolute abundance of each unique TCRbeta CDR3 region, sequences were collapsed and filtered. T cell fraction was estimated by normalizing TCRbeta template counts to usable DNA, which was measured by amplifying reference genes present in all nucleated cells. Repertoire TCRs were annotated as SARS-CoV-2-specific by exact matching of V gene, CDR3 amino acid sequence and J gene to a known reactive TCR set. The reference SARS-CoV-2 TCR set came from MIRA and was filtered for enrichment in COVID-19-positive ImmuneCODE repertoires, removing public or cross-reactive TCRs. Drawing on the MIRA antigens, annotated TCRs were analysed further at the level of specific ORF or position within ORF. Depth was the summed frequency of annotated unique rearrangements, while breadth was defined as annotated unique rearrangements over total unique productive rearrangements. Group comparisons of TCR breadth used two-sided Wilcoxon rank-sum tests. TCRdb took over this immuneACCESS table, retaining in-frame rearrangements with V and J assigned. Such tables are incomplete; in checked studies, under half of the missing clones stem from an unresolved V gene, and the remainder is unexplained. V and J calls and clone size are given by that table; D and trimming were obtained from the DNA. The sample includes around 100,000 clones, with 82% observed a single time. About 17% of the sample rests with the top ten.

Sequences SGHTA (CDR1) and FQGNSA (CDR2) are obtained from the germline V gene. The CDR3 runs 15 residues from the cysteine to the phenylalanine. Of the read, only the CDR3 DNA is kept; its 45 bases are in frame from base 1. V is reduced by 5 bases and J by 1 base, leaving a spacing of 14 bases between them. The receptor comes from a human donor who had recovered from COVID-19. The sequencing used peripheral blood, collected after recovery from COVID-19. The rearrangement joined TRBV7-2 to TRBJ1-2, with the D gene call left open. This receptor carries the CDR3 CASSPQWTVNYGYTF. Here is the DNA: TGTGCCAGCAGCCCCCAGTGGACCGTTAACTATGGCTACACCTTC.